This T cell receptor (beta chain) was obtained from a study of blood T cell repertoires in COVID-19. Study information: Specimens from acute and convalescent COVID-19 originated in the United States, Italy and Spain. T cells, B-cell-depleted T cells, or PBMCs supplied cDNA or gDNA.

CDR3 size: 11 residues. Germline CDR1 is DFQATT and CDR2 is SNEGSKA (reference sequence). Trimming stripped 3 bases from V and 7 bases from J, with 9 bases between. Study processing details: Amplification of reference gene primers was used by the study to estimate nucleated cell counts. Libraries were prepared by immunoSEQ multiplex PCR; TCRdb keeps only in-frame clonotypes and omits some of them. V and J calls plus clone size are reproduced from that table; the DNA served to infer D and trimming. In the table there are 270,000 or so clones, 80% to 90% of which are singletons. This rearrangement joins TRBV20-1 to TRBJ1-1, with D unclear. This TCR derives from a woman in her thirties or forties who had recovered from COVID-19. The sequenced sample consisted of peripheral blood. The DNA for the CDR3 is TGCAGTGCTAGGACCCCTAGTGAAGCTTTCTTT. It is translated as CSARTPSEAFF.